This T cell receptor (beta chain) derives from a study of PD-1 blockade in classical Hodgkin lymphoma. Study-wide findings and caveats: Only CD4+ TCR diversity, not CD8+, had risen significantly by C4D1. Similar baseline diversity was found in complete responders and newly diagnosed patients.

Turning to this clone: The antigen is undetermined.

As for time point: cycle 4 day 1 (C4D1), after less than 7 weeks of nivolumab. Brentuximab vedotin exposure varied, and every patient relapsed after autologous stem cell transplantation. The patients, who had relapsed/refractory classical Hodgkin lymphoma, achieved best responses of complete response, partial response or progressive disease. The trim removed 6 bases at V and 2 bases at J, leaving 6 bases unmatched. Germline-derived CDR1 and CDR2 are SGHTA and FQGNSA. The CDR3 covers 14 residues. Assay: immunoSEQ multiplex PCR; the TCRdb copy retains only in-frame clones and omits some. This table holds 35,000 to 50,000 clones, 60% to 70% found once.

This TCR was sampled from a human donor with classical Hodgkin lymphoma. The chain recombines TRBV7-2 with TRBJ1-1, with 7 bases matching TRBD1. The sequences come from peripheral blood mononuclear cells (PBMCs), collected before the fourth cycle of nivolumab. CDR3 sequence reads: CASSLQGSNTEAFF. Written as DNA, the CDR3 is TGTGCCAGCAGTTTACAGGGGTCCAACACTGAAGCTTTCTTT.